The 2 T cell receptor beta chains below come from one sample, sequenced in a study of blood T cells in healthy people across ages. A second PCR, run for roughly 7 to 11 cycles, used a sample-barcoded 5' primer plus a J-beta primer mix. TCRdb analysed the 5' RACE reads with MiXCR anew, one entry per CDR3 protein. The sample includes 700,000 to 950,000 distinct CDR3 sequences, about 62% of them seen just once. The sequenced sample consisted of blood. These receptors were collected from a man in his thirties or forties in good health.

The CDR3 sequence: CASAQGGMSSYNSPLHF. In nucleotides, the CDR3 is TGTGCCAGCGCTCAGGGCGGGATGAGCTCCTATAATTCACCCCTCCACTTT. The chain uses TRBV13 and TRBJ1-6; D is possibly TRBD1 (5 bases). Germline CDR1 PRHDT, CDR2 FYEKMQ (reference sequence). V lost 8 bases to trimming and J lost 0 bases, with 17 bases between them. The CDR3 contains 17 residues.

The chain combines TRBV16 with TRBJ1-2; 7 bases agree with TRBD1. J gave up 5 bases and V 4 bases, and 4 bases lay outside the gene matches. Germline CDR1 is KGHSY and CDR2 is FQNENV. The CDR3 is 13 residues long. The CDR3 here is CASSRDSVYGYTF. The CDR3 DNA reads as TGTGCCAGCAGCCGGGACAGCGTATATGGCTACACCTTC. Looking up the rest from reference TRBV16 and TRBJ1-2 gives the full variable domain: GEEVAQTPKHLVRGEGQKAKLYCAPIKGHSYVFWYQQVLKNEFKFLISFQNENVFDETGMPKERFSAKCLPNSPCSLEIQATKLEDSAVYFCASSRDSVYGYTFGSGTRLTVV.